The 20 T cell receptor beta chains reported below all come from one sample, sequenced in a study of cytomegalovirus exposure and HLA in healthy donors. Measured with immunoSEQ multiplex PCR; TCRdb has only the in-frame clones, and not every one. This table holds some 220,000 clones, over 80% found once. Input material: PBMCs. All receptors derive from a woman between 18 and 30 years old in good health and CMV-seronegative.

This clone was observed a few times. V and J are TRBV30 and TRBJ2-5; D might be TRBD1 (6 bases). With 7 bases removed from V and 5 bases from J, the gap between germline ends came to 17 bases. Germline CDR1 is GTSNPN and CDR2 is SVGIG (reference sequence). This CDR3 has 13 residues. Here the CDR3 DNA reads TGTGCCTCCCAGCGGACCCAGGGGGAGACCCAGTACTTC. This translates into CASQRTQGETQYF.

The V call is TRBV28, the J call TRBJ1-2; D not resolved. The V and J ends lost 7 bases and 8 bases respectively, with 8 bases between them. Germline V lookup: CDR1 MDHEN, CDR2 SYDVKM. CDR3 size: 10 residues. This CDR3 reads CASNGRGYTF. The CDR3 DNA is TGTGCCAGCAACGGTCGGGGCTACACCTTC.

This clone is a singleton in its sample. The gene calls are TRBV5-1 and TRBJ2-1; possible D gene TRBD2, 5 bases. CDR1 and CDR2 from the germline V gene are SGHRS and YFSETQ. Trimming removed 0 bases at V and 8 bases at J, with 15 bases between. The CDR3 is 15 residues long. CDR3 in amino acids: CASSLEGDGIDEQFF. CDR3 coding DNA: TGCGCCAGCAGCTTGGAGGGTGACGGGATTGATGAGCAGTTCTTC.

This rearrangement joins TRBV6-1 to TRBJ2-7, with 7 bases lining up with TRBD2. This CDR3 is built from 15 residues. The J segment lost 2 bases and the V segment lost 8 bases, leaving 12 bases of the junction unmatched. Germline V gene data show CDR1 as MNHNS and CDR2 as SASEGT. The CDR3 DNA follows: TGTGCCAGCTACCGGGACGCCGGGGGGACCTACGAGCAGTACTTC. Translated: CASYRDAGGTYEQYF.

The J gene is TRBJ2-7, the V gene TRBV28, with 7 bases identical to TRBD1. CDR3 length equals 14 residues. Per germline, CDR1 MDHEN and CDR2 SYDVKM. Losses at the gene ends were 5 bases for V and 2 bases for J; bases not matched to a gene: 6. DNA of the CDR3: TGTGCCAGCAGTCGACCTGACAGGGCCTACGAGCAGTACTTC. Amino acid sequence: CASSRPDRAYEQYF.

This clone was counted once. CDR3: CASSIQDSGHEQYF. CDR3 coding DNA: TGTGCCAGTAGTATCCAGGATAGTGGCCACGAGCAGTACTTC. The chain has TRBV19 and TRBJ2-7; the D is unclear. This CDR3 comprises 14 residues. The germline CDR1 and CDR2 sequences are LNHDA and SQIVND (reference sequence). V lost 3 bases, J lost 5 bases, and 14 bases lay in between.

V is TRBV6-5 and J is TRBJ1-3, with 8 bases matching TRBD1. CDR3 length: 14 amino acids. Trimming removed 5 bases from V and 3 bases from J; junction bases left unmatched: 3. The germline V gene has CDR1 MNHEY and CDR2 SVGAGI. The CDR3 coding sequence is TGTGCCAGCAGTGAAGGACAGGGTGGAAACACCATATATTTT. Translated, it gives CASSEGQGGNTIYF.

This clone was observed once. The rearrangement links TRBV6-1 to TRBJ1-1; D perhaps matches TRBD1 (6 bases). V gave up 6 bases and J gave up 8 bases, with 7 bases separating them. The CDR3 consists of 10 residues. Germline lookup yields CDR1 MNHNS and CDR2 SASEGT. In nucleotides, the CDR3 is TGTGCCAGCAGGGACAGCGAAGCTTTCTTT. It yields the protein CASRDSEAFF.

The chain is built from TRBV29-1 and TRBJ1-1; the match to TRBD1 covers 7 bases. J gave up 4 bases and V 6 bases, and 8 bases lay outside the gene matches. The germline V gene has CDR1 SQVTM and CDR2 ANQGSEA. The length of the CDR3 is 13 residues. The CDR3 coding sequence is TGCAGCGTAGCCCAACAGGGGACCACTGAAGCTTTCTTT. Its protein is CSVAQQGTTEAFF.

J is TRBJ2-7 and V is TRBV27, with D perhaps TRBD1 (5 bases). V lost 0 bases and J lost 2, with 11 bases in between. Germline-derived CDR1 and CDR2 are MNHEY and SMNVEV (reference sequence). This CDR3 contains 15 residues. The DNA of the CDR3 is TGTGCCAGCAGTTTATCGATCCCAGGGACCTACGAGCAGTACTTC. Translated, it gives CASSLSIPGTYEQYF.

The genes are TRBV5-1 and TRBJ2-2; D may be TRBD2 (5 bases). This CDR3 comprises 15 residues. V was clipped by 3 bases and J by 5 bases, with 14 bases between them. Germline values: CDR1 SGHRS, CDR2 YFSETQ. The CDR3 nucleotides read TGCGCCAGCAGCTCGGGAAGCGTTGGGACCGGGGAGCTGTTTTTT. Translated, it gives CASSSGSVGTGELFF.

The genes are TRBV6-4 and TRBJ2-1; 9 bases are shared with TRBD2. From germline, CDR1 is MRHNA and CDR2 SNTAGT. Trimming removed 5 bases from V and 4 bases from J; junction bases left unmatched: 6. This CDR3 is built from 15 residues. This CDR3 reads CASSPRTSDYNEQFF. The CDR3 region has the DNA TGTGCCAGCAGTCCCCGGACTAGCGATTACAATGAGCAGTTCTTC.

This chain connects TRBV7-9 to TRBJ1-1, with D uncertain. The germline V gene encodes CDR1 SEHNR and CDR2 FQNEAQ (reference sequence). CDR3 size: 13 residues. Trimming cost V 4 bases and J 7 bases, with 13 bases left between them. The CDR3, as DNA: TGTGCCAGCAGCTCGCTAGTAGGCTTTGAAGCTTTCTTT. Translation gives CASSSLVGFEAFF. Together with reference TRBV7-9 and TRBJ1-1, the CDR3 gives the full variable domain: DTGVSQNPRHKITKRGQNVTFRCDPISEHNRLYWYRQTLGQGPEFLTYFQNEAQLEKSRLLSDRFSAERPKGSFSTLEIQRTEQGDSAMYLCASSSLVGFEAFFGQGTRLTVV.

The V gene is TRBV7-2, the J gene TRBJ1-2; 7 nucleotides line up with TRBD1. Trimming cost V 1 base and J 3 bases; bases outside gene matches: 8. Germline values: CDR1 SGHTA, CDR2 FQGNSA. The CDR3 spans 16 residues. CDR3 DNA sequence: TGTGCCAGCAGCTTAGAAGTCCGGCAGGGGGACTATGGCTACACCTTC. Its translation is CASSLEVRQGDYGYTF.

About this clone: A read error may account for a junction end that differs from germline. The chain recombines TRBV5-1 with TRBJ1-4; 9 nucleotides align to TRBD1. The germline gives CDR1 SGHRS, CDR2 YFSETQ. The CDR3 sequence is 13 residues long. CDR3 region: CASSLGTGAGAIF. The DNA of the CDR3 is TGCGCCAGCAGCTTGGGGACAGGGGCCGGCGCGATTTTT. The variable domain in full, with the rest retrieved from reference TRBV5-1 and TRBJ1-4, is KAGVTQTPRYLIKTRGQQVTLSCSPISGHRSVSWYQQTPGQGLQFLFEYFSETQRNKGNFPGRFSGRQFSNSRSEMNVSTLELGDSALYLCASSLGTGAGAIFGSGTQLSVL.

The chain carries TRBV10-3 and TRBJ2-2; TRBD1 matches 12 bases. Germline lookup yields CDR1 ENHRY and CDR2 SYGVKD. CDR3 length: 16 amino acids. Trimming took 3 bases from V and 7 from J; bases not matched to a gene: 6. As DNA, the CDR3 is TGTGCCATCAGTGAATGGGACAGGGGGCGGAACGGGGAGCTGTTTTTT. Translation: CAISEWDRGRNGELFF.

V usage is TRBV6-6 and J usage is TRBJ1-4; D is possibly TRBD1 (5 bases). This CDR3 is 14 amino acids long. V was pared by 2 bases and J by 5 bases, with 9 bases between. Germline loops: CDR1 MNHNY, CDR2 SVGAGI (reference sequence). The CDR3 region is CASSYRQGNEKLFF. Here the CDR3 DNA reads TGTGCCAGCAGTTACAGGCAGGGCAATGAAAAACTGTTTTTT.

The chain is built from TRBV30 and TRBJ2-4; D perhaps matches TRBD1 (6 bases). From germline, CDR1 is GTSNPN and CDR2 SVGIG (reference sequence). V lost 4 bases, J lost 1 base, and 8 bases lay in between. The CDR3 extends over 13 amino acids. CDR3 nucleotides: TGTGCCTGGACCACAGGGGCCAAAAACATTCAGTACTTC. Amino acids: CAWTTGAKNIQYF.

CDR3 coding DNA: TGTGCCAGCAGTGAAGTCGCAGACTTGAACACTGAAGCTTTCTTT. Its translation is CASSEVADLNTEAFF. The rearrangement links TRBV2 to TRBJ1-1, with unresolved D. Germline V gives CDR1 SNHLY, CDR2 FYNNEI. The CDR3 has 15 amino acids. Trimming removed 1 base at V and 0 bases at J, with 9 bases between.

V gene TRBV4-1 combines with J gene TRBJ2-7; D unresolved. Germline CDR1 reads MGHRA; CDR2 reads YSYEKL. This CDR3 is 15 amino acids long. The ends were cut back, 1 base at V and 2 bases at J, with 12 bases in the middle. CDR3 nucleotide sequence: TGCGCCAGCAGCCAAGGGAGAGGAGTCCCCTACGAGCAGTACTTC. It is translated as CASSQGRGVPYEQYF.